The clone carrying this TCR beta chain was seen a handful of times. TCRdb re-called the RT-PCR reads with MiXCR, one entry per CDR3 protein. The profile shows some 150,000 distinct CDR3 sequences, about 12% of them singletons. This sample is part of a study of response to subunit inactivated influenza vaccine. In germline, CDR1 is MNHNS, CDR2 SASEGT. The CDR3 is 16 amino acids. V trimming: 5 bases; J trimming: 5 bases; junction bases outside the gene matches: 6. The data also belong to a second study, concerning T cells expressing NK-cell markers. That source adds: For TCR beta, cDNA was produced by 5'RACE template switching with UMIs.

The V call is TRBV6-1, the J call TRBJ2-1; 13 nucleotides align to TRBD2. Sequenced material: CD8+ T cells sorted from PBMCs, taken about 13 days after vaccination. The receptor comes from a man aged 45 to 65 who received an inactivated influenza vaccine. CDR3 amino acids: CASSRYGLAGDNEQFF. The CDR3 region has the DNA TGTGCCAGCAGTAGATACGGACTAGCGGGAGACAATGAGCAGTTCTTC.